This T cell receptor beta chain emerged from a study of blood T cell repertoires in COVID-19. Across the whole study: Samples representing acute and convalescent COVID-19 were sourced from the United States, Italy and Spain. In each case, the material was cDNA or gDNA derived from T cells, B-cell-depleted T cells, or PBMCs.

This clone is labeled medium-sized (0.01 to 0.1%). Per the original methods: Reference gene primer amplification in the assay estimated nucleated cell counts. TCRdb keeps only in-frame clones here, not all; method: immunoSEQ multiplex PCR. V, J and clone size derive from that table, while D and trimming were established from the DNA sequence. This table holds 170,000 or so clones, approximately 83% found once. This CDR3 has 14 residues. V gave up 4 bases and J gave up 4 bases; unmatched junction bases: 6. The V gene's germline CDR1 is MNHEY and CDR2 SVGAGI. The sequence was obtained from a man aged 50 to 59 with active or convalescent COVID-19. The sequenced sample consisted of peripheral blood. The chain carries TRBV6-5 and TRBJ2-5, with 7 bases that match TRBD1. In DNA, the CDR3 is TGTGCCAGCAGTTTAAGGGGGCCCTCAGAGACCCAGTACTTC. Encoded protein: CASSLRGPSETQYF.